These T cell receptor beta chains were read from a single sample in a study of blood T cell repertoires in COVID-19. Libraries were prepared by immunoSEQ multiplex PCR; TCRdb keeps only in-frame clonotypes and omits some of them. The sample contains approximately 220,000 clones, around 86% of which appear only once. Sequencing used PBMCs or T cells enriched from blood (not recorded which). The receptors were gathered from a woman aged 40-49 years with acute COVID-19. Both conserved end residues are part of each CDR3. D genes are given only for firm matches. A row's size may be missing; if present it is once, few, many or a size class.

CDR3 length: 18; D gene: TRBD1; clone size: .; V gene: TRBV2; J gene: TRBJ1-4; CDR3 DNA: TGTGCCAGCAGGGGGAAGACAGGGCTGGGTACAACTAATGAAAAACTGTTTTTT; CDR3 protein: CASRGKTGLGTTNEKLFF
CDR3 length: 18; D gene: TRBD2; clone size: .; V gene: TRBV7-8; J gene: TRBJ2-3; CDR3 DNA: TGTGCCAGCAGCATACACGGCGGGGTAGCGGGGGGGACAGATACGCAGTATTTT; CDR3 protein: CASSIHGGVAGGTDTQYF
CDR3 length: 13; D gene: .; clone size: .; V gene: TRBV19; J gene: TRBJ1-5; CDR3 DNA: TGTGCCAGTAACCCGGACATCACGAAGCCCCAGCATTTT; CDR3 protein: CASNPDITKPQHF
CDR3 length: 17; D gene: TRBD2; clone size: .; V gene: TRBV2; J gene: TRBJ2-2; CDR3 DNA: TGTGCCAGCAGTGATCTAGGCGGGGGGCCGAACACCGGGGAGCTGTTTTTT; CDR3 protein: CASSDLGGGPNTGELFF
CDR3 length: 15; D gene: .; clone size: .; V gene: TRBV7-9; J gene: TRBJ1-2; CDR3 DNA: TGTGCCAGCAGCTCCCGTGGGCAGTCTAACTATGGCTACACCTTC; CDR3 protein: CASSSRGQSNYGYTF
CDR3 length: 14; D gene: TRBD2; clone size: few; V gene: TRBV27; J gene: TRBJ2-1; CDR3 DNA: TGTGCCACAAAACCTGGGACTAGCGGGGGGGTGCAGTTCTTC; CDR3 protein: CATKPGTSGGVQFF
CDR3 length: 14; D gene: .; clone size: .; V gene: TRBV29-1; J gene: TRBJ2-7; CDR3 DNA: TGCAGCGTTGGACAGGGAGGTATCGCCTACGAGCAGTACTTC; CDR3 protein: CSVGQGGIAYEQYF
CDR3 length: 15; D gene: .; clone size: .; V gene: TRBV4-3; J gene: TRBJ2-2; CDR3 DNA: TGCGCCAGCAGCCCAGAAGGAGGGTACACCGGGGAGCTGTTTTTT; CDR3 protein: CASSPEGGYTGELFF
CDR3 length: 13; D gene: TRBD1; clone size: .; V gene: TRBV27; J gene: TRBJ1-2; CDR3 DNA: TGTGCCAGCAGTTTCCGGACAGGGTCCGGCTACACCTTC; CDR3 protein: CASSFRTGSGYTF
CDR3 length: 16; D gene: .; clone size: once; V gene: TRBV9; J gene: TRBJ2-5; CDR3 DNA: TGTGCCAGCAGCGTAACGCAGGGGAGACCCTCAGAGACCCAGTACTTC; CDR3 protein: CASSVTQGRPSETQYF
CDR3 length: 12; D gene: .; clone size: .; V gene: TRBV6-6; J gene: TRBJ1-3; CDR3 DNA: TGTGCCAGCAGTCACGGTGGAAACACCATATATTTT; CDR3 protein: CASSHGGNTIYF
CDR3 length: 17; D gene: .; clone size: .; V gene: TRBV4-1; J gene: TRBJ2-3; CDR3 DNA: TGCGCCAGCAGCTCGACCCCGGGAGCGTTTTTAGGAGATACGCAGTATTTT; CDR3 protein: CASSSTPGAFLGDTQYF
CDR3 length: 16; D gene: TRBD1; clone size: .; V gene: TRBV6-5; J gene: TRBJ1-1; CDR3 DNA: TGTGCCAGCAGTTACTCCTCCGGGACAGGGGGTACTGAAGCTTTCTTT; CDR3 protein: CASSYSSGTGGTEAFF
CDR3 length: 11; D gene: .; clone size: .; V gene: TRBV6-9; J gene: TRBJ1-1; CDR3 DNA: TGTGCCAACCCCCCTGCTAGCGAAGCTTTCTTT; CDR3 protein: CANPPASEAFF
CDR3 length: 16; D gene: TRBD1; clone size: once; V gene: TRBV27; J gene: TRBJ1-2; CDR3 DNA: TGTGCCAGCAGTCCGACAGGGATGGTTCCTAACTATGGCTACACCTTC; CDR3 protein: CASSPTGMVPNYGYTF
CDR3 length: 16; D gene: .; clone size: few; V gene: TRBV7-2; J gene: TRBJ2-1; CDR3 DNA: TGTGCCAGCAGCTTAGGCGCCGGGGGAGTCGACAATGAGCAGTTCTTC; CDR3 protein: CASSLGAGGVDNEQFF
CDR3 length: 18; D gene: .; clone size: once; V gene: TRBV24-1; J gene: TRBJ2-2; CDR3 DNA: TGTGCCACCAGTGATTGGGGGCGGACGGAAGCGAACACCGGGGAGCTGTTTTTT; CDR3 protein: CATSDWGRTEANTGELFF
CDR3 length: 14; D gene: TRBD1; clone size: .; V gene: TRBV7-2; J gene: TRBJ1-2; CDR3 DNA: TGTGCCAGCAGCTTCAGACAGGGTGTCGATGGCTACACCTTC; CDR3 protein: CASSFRQGVDGYTF
CDR3 length: 13; D gene: TRBD2; clone size: .; V gene: TRBV30; J gene: TRBJ2-1; CDR3 DNA: TGTGCCTGGGATCCTGGACTAGCGGGGAAGCAGTTCTTC; CDR3 protein: CAWDPGLAGKQFF
CDR3 length: 15; D gene: .; clone size: .; V gene: TRBV14; J gene: TRBJ1-5; CDR3 DNA: TGTGCCAGCAGCCAGGGGCGGTCATTGAATCAGCCCCAGCATTTT; CDR3 protein: CASSQGRSLNQPQHF
CDR3 length: 14; D gene: TRBD1; clone size: .; V gene: TRBV19; J gene: TRBJ1-1; CDR3 DNA: TGTGCCAGCATTCCTCCAGGGGGGCACACTGAAGCTTTCTTT; CDR3 protein: CASIPPGGHTEAFF
CDR3 length: 16; D gene: .; clone size: few; V gene: TRBV11-1; J gene: TRBJ1-1; CDR3 DNA: TGTGCCAGCAGCTTAGGGTCGGGTCAGCAGAACACTGAAGCTTTCTTT; CDR3 protein: CASSLGSGQQNTEAFF
CDR3 length: 15; D gene: TRBD2; clone size: .; V gene: TRBV18; J gene: TRBJ2-2; CDR3 DNA: TGTGCCAGCTCACTGGACAGCGGGGGTACCGGGGAGCTGTTTTTT; CDR3 protein: CASSLDSGGTGELFF
CDR3 length: 13; D gene: .; clone size: once; V gene: TRBV14; J gene: TRBJ1-2; CDR3 DNA: TGTGCCAGCAGTGGACAGCTGGATTATGGCTACACCTTC; CDR3 protein: CASSGQLDYGYTF
CDR3 length: 17; D gene: .; clone size: .; V gene: TRBV19; J gene: TRBJ1-4; CDR3 DNA: TGTGCCAGTAGTCTCCAAATCGTCGTCGGTTCGAATGAAAAACTGTTTTTT; CDR3 protein: CASSLQIVVGSNEKLFF
CDR3 length: 15; D gene: .; clone size: .; V gene: TRBV10-3; J gene: TRBJ1-1; CDR3 DNA: TGTGCCATCAGTGATCGCCCCGCAAGGGAGACTGAAGCTTTCTTT; CDR3 protein: CAISDRPARETEAFF
CDR3 length: 18; D gene: .; clone size: few; V gene: TRBV14; J gene: TRBJ1-1; CDR3 DNA: TGTGCCAGCAGCCCAACCTGGGCCGTACAGGGCCCCAACACTGAAGCTTTCTTT; CDR3 protein: CASSPTWAVQGPNTEAFF
CDR3 length: 15; D gene: TRBD1; clone size: .; V gene: TRBV30; J gene: TRBJ1-3; CDR3 DNA: TGTGCCTGGACAGGGGGCAAGTCACCTGGAAACACCATATATTTT; CDR3 protein: CAWTGGKSPGNTIYF
CDR3 length: 12; D gene: .; clone size: .; V gene: TRBV6-2/TRBV6-3; J gene: TRBJ1-1; CDR3 DNA: TGTGCCAGCAGCCCCTCAGGGATTGAAGCTTTCTTT; CDR3 protein: CASSPSGIEAFF
CDR3 length: 15; D gene: TRBD1; clone size: .; V gene: TRBV19; J gene: TRBJ1-3; CDR3 DNA: TGTGCCAGTAGGGGACAGGGTCCTTCTGGAAACACCATATATTTT; CDR3 protein: CASRGQGPSGNTIYF
CDR3 length: 13; D gene: .; clone size: .; V gene: TRBV12-3/TRBV12-4; J gene: TRBJ1-5; CDR3 DNA: TGTGCCAGCAGTTTTAGCGTTTCGGGGCCCCAGCATTTT; CDR3 protein: CASSFSVSGPQHF
CDR3 length: 15; D gene: TRBD2; clone size: .; V gene: TRBV4-1; J gene: TRBJ2-1; CDR3 DNA: TGCGCCAGCAGCCAGACTAGCGGGGGAGGGAATGAGCAGTTCTTC; CDR3 protein: CASSQTSGGGNEQFF
CDR3 length: 16; D gene: .; clone size: .; V gene: TRBV14; J gene: TRBJ2-2; CDR3 DNA: TGTGCCAGCAGCCAGAGGACACTGTCTGGCACCGGGGAGCTGTTTTTT; CDR3 protein: CASSQRTLSGTGELFF
CDR3 length: 15; D gene: TRBD2; clone size: few; V gene: TRBV7-2; J gene: TRBJ2-1; CDR3 DNA: TGTGCCAGCAGCACTTATAGCGGGGGGAGGGATGAGCAGTTCTTC; CDR3 protein: CASSTYSGGRDEQFF
CDR3 length: 11; D gene: .; clone size: .; V gene: TRBV7-9; J gene: TRBJ1-1; CDR3 DNA: TGTGCCAGCAGCCAGTATATAGAAGCTTTCTTT; CDR3 protein: CASSQYIEAFF
CDR3 length: 13; D gene: .; clone size: .; V gene: TRBV7-9; J gene: TRBJ2-7; CDR3 DNA: TGTGCCAGCGCCCAGGAAGTAACCTACGAGCAGTACTTC; CDR3 protein: CASAQEVTYEQYF
CDR3 length: 15; D gene: .; clone size: .; V gene: TRBV4-3; J gene: TRBJ1-4; CDR3 DNA: TGCGCCAGCAGCCAAGATGAGGGCCCTAATGAAAAACTGTTTTTT; CDR3 protein: CASSQDEGPNEKLFF
CDR3 length: 12; D gene: TRBD1; clone size: .; V gene: TRBV25-1; J gene: TRBJ2-7; CDR3 DNA: TGTGCCAGCAGTGAACACAGGGGCGAGCAGTACTTC; CDR3 protein: CASSEHRGEQYF
CDR3 length: 11; D gene: .; clone size: .; V gene: TRBV6-5; J gene: TRBJ1-2; CDR3 DNA: TGTGCCATCCAGGTTGGCTATGGCTACACCTTC; CDR3 protein: CAIQVGYGYTF
CDR3 length: 14; D gene: TRBD1; clone size: .; V gene: TRBV30; J gene: TRBJ1-6; CDR3 DNA: TGTGCCTGGAGAAAACAGGGGAATAATTCACCCCTCCACTTT; CDR3 protein: CAWRKQGNNSPLHF
CDR3 length: 13; D gene: .; clone size: once; V gene: TRBV6-2/TRBV6-3; J gene: TRBJ1-5; CDR3 DNA: TGTGCCAGCAGTTACTCGAGGGCTCAGCCCCAGCATTTT; CDR3 protein: CASSYSRAQPQHF
CDR3 length: 13; D gene: .; clone size: .; V gene: TRBV12-3/TRBV12-4; J gene: TRBJ1-2; CDR3 DNA: TGTGCCAGCAGCTTTAGGCCTAGGTATGGCTACACCTTC; CDR3 protein: CASSFRPRYGYTF
CDR3 length: 16; D gene: TRBD1; clone size: .; V gene: TRBV7-3; J gene: TRBJ1-1; CDR3 DNA: TGTGCCAGCAGCTCCGGACAGGGGGCCTCCCACACTGAAGCTTTCTTT; CDR3 protein: CASSSGQGASHTEAFF
CDR3 length: 15; D gene: .; clone size: .; V gene: TRBV14; J gene: TRBJ1-3; CDR3 DNA: TGTGCCAGCAGCCTCACTTCGCGCTCTGGAAACACCATATATTTT; CDR3 protein: CASSLTSRSGNTIYF
CDR3 length: 11; D gene: .; clone size: .; V gene: TRBV27; J gene: TRBJ1-1; CDR3 DNA: TGTGCCAGCAGTTTCGAACTGGAAGCTTTCTTT; CDR3 protein: CASSFELEAFF
CDR3 length: 14; D gene: .; clone size: .; V gene: TRBV11-2; J gene: TRBJ1-2; CDR3 DNA: TGTGCCAGCAGCCACCTCGCAGGGTTACGCGGCTACACCTTC; CDR3 protein: CASSHLAGLRGYTF
CDR3 length: 16; D gene: TRBD1; clone size: .; V gene: TRBV11-3; J gene: TRBJ2-6; CDR3 DNA: TGTGCCAGCAGCACCCGGACAGGGCCCGGGGCCAACGTCCTGACTTTC; CDR3 protein: CASSTRTGPGANVLTF
CDR3 length: 10; D gene: .; clone size: .; V gene: TRBV5-1; J gene: TRBJ2-7; CDR3 DNA: TGCGCCAGCTCTACCTACGAGCAGTACTTC; CDR3 protein: CASSTYEQYF
CDR3 length: 15; D gene: .; clone size: few; V gene: TRBV13; J gene: TRBJ1-2; CDR3 DNA: TGTGCCAGCAGCTTAGGCATTCAGGGCCTCGATGGCTACACCTTC; CDR3 protein: CASSLGIQGLDGYTF
CDR3 length: 13; D gene: TRBD1; clone size: .; V gene: TRBV5-6; J gene: TRBJ1-2; CDR3 DNA: TGTGCCAGCAGCTCGGACAGGTGGGCTGGCTACACCTTC; CDR3 protein: CASSSDRWAGYTF
CDR3 length: 19; D gene: TRBD1; clone size: .; V gene: TRBV29-1; J gene: TRBJ1-3; CDR3 DNA: TGCAGCGTTGAAACCGGGACAGGTCCTCCCGGGCGCTCTGGAAACACCATATATTTT; CDR3 protein: CSVETGTGPPGRSGNTIYF
CDR3 length: 14; D gene: .; clone size: few; V gene: TRBV2; J gene: TRBJ1-2; CDR3 DNA: TGTGCCAGCAGTGAACTGGGGGCGGTCTATGGCTACACCTTC; CDR3 protein: CASSELGAVYGYTF
CDR3 length: 16; D gene: TRBD2; clone size: .; V gene: TRBV6-2/TRBV6-3; J gene: TRBJ2-3; CDR3 DNA: TGTGCCAGCAGTTACTCGGCAGCGGGGGGGACAGATACGCAGTATTTT; CDR3 protein: CASSYSAAGGTDTQYF
CDR3 length: 13; D gene: .; clone size: .; V gene: TRBV11-2; J gene: TRBJ1-1; CDR3 DNA: TGTGCCAGCAGCTTAGAAGGAGGGGCGGAAGCTTTCTTT; CDR3 protein: CASSLEGGAEAFF